This record concerns one T cell receptor (beta chain) sequence. Its target is unknown. These data originate in a study of T cells expressing NK-cell markers. Beta-chain TCR cDNA was generated via 5'RACE template switching with UMIs. Reanalyzing the 5' RACE reads, TCRdb keeps one entry per CDR3 protein, without DNA. Its table lists 500,000 to 700,000 distinct CDR3 sequences. This CDR3 spans 16 amino acids. Germline V gene lookup returns CDR1 MGHRA and CDR2 YSYEKL. General study results and limits: Dominant NKG2C+ clonotypes accounted for about 1.0-8% of CD8+ T cells in more than five donors. Topping the CD3+CD56-NKG2C+ fraction as well were these clonotypes, in a handful of donors.

The TCR originated in a man between 18 and 35 years old in good health. The chain employs TRBV4-1 and TRBJ2-4; as DNA is missing, the TRBD2 call by TCRdb cannot be tested. The sequenced material came from blood T cells: a sorted CD56 or NKG2C T cell subset, CD4+ or CD8+ T cells, or bulk PBMC T cells (not recorded which). The CDR3: CASSQVASGPKNIQYF.